This T cell receptor beta chain was recovered during a study of T-cell memory formation after mild COVID-19. Study context: TCR clusters largely stayed donor specific.

As concerns this clonotype: Its antigen remains unidentified.

Per the germline V gene, CDR1 is KGHSH and CDR2 is LQKENI. The ends were cut back, 3 bases at V and 10 bases at J, with 16 bases in the middle. CDR3 length: 14 amino acids. 5'RACE with constant-segment primers yielded barcoded, UMI-tagged TCR alpha and TCR beta cDNA libraries. TCRdb itself ran the 5' RACE reads through MiXCR, one entry per CDR3 protein. The repertoire includes about 350,000 distinct CDR3 sequences, approximately 15% of them detected once, and about a fifth sits in the top ten. Whole-study findings and limits: A subset of responding clones appeared in pre-infection memory, suggesting cross-reactive memory joined.

The TCR was taken from a man aged 18 to 35 who had mild COVID-19 (a few samples of this study predate the infection). Cell type and time point are not known. This sequence joins TRBV18 and TRBJ1-5; weak D call: TRBD1 (5 bases). The source material was PBMCs or a T cell subset sorted from them (not recorded which). This CDR3 reads CASSPDGALQPQHF. The DNA of the CDR3 is TGTGCCAGCTCACCGGACGGGGCGTTGCAACCCCAGCATTTT. Variable domain in full (rest from reference TRBV18 and TRBJ1-5): NAGVMQNPRHLVRRRGQEARLRCSPMKGHSHVYWYRQLPEEGLKFMVYLQKENIIDESGMPKERFSAEFPKEGPSILRIQQVVRGDSAAYFCASSPDGALQPQHFGDGTRLSIL.